These 15 T cell receptor beta chains were sequenced from one sample in a study of T cells in women clearing cervical HPV infection. TCRdb keeps only in-frame clones here, not all; method: immunoSEQ multiplex PCR. The table lists about 30,000 clones. The specimen was blood buffy coat. The receptors come from a woman aged 18 to 75 with a cervical HPV16 infection that either progressed to CIN3+ or cleared (not recorded which).

Worth noting for this clone: The read finishes 3 residues shy of the CDR3 end, and the germline J gene is used to complete it. The chain has TRBV5-6 and TRBJ2-7; 8 bases align to TRBD2. J gave up 5 bases and V 1 base, and 5 bases lay outside the gene matches. CDR3 length equals 14 residues. Germline V lookup: CDR1 SGHDT, CDR2 YYEEEE. CDR3 loop: CASSLLAGRDEQYF. The CDR3 DNA, read in part, is TGTGCCAGCAGCTTGCTAGCGGGCCGTGACGAG.

On this clone itself: With the read ending 3 residues before the CDR3 end, the germline J gene is used to fill in that end. The chain links TRBV5-1 to TRBJ1-2, with D perhaps matching TRBD1 (5 bases). CDR3 length: 14 amino acids. Germline CDR1 is SGHRS and CDR2 is YFSETQ. V lost 0 bases and J 5 bases, leaving 11 bases between the germline ends. CDR3 bases read: TGCGCCAGCAGCTTGGGAGGCGAGGGGTATGGC. It translates to CASSLGGEGYG. The whole CDR3 protein is CASSLGGEGYGYTF.

With respect to this clone: Compared with germline, one end of the junction differs, possibly owing to a read error. The CDR3 goes on 3 residues after the read ends, and that part is filled in from the germline J gene. This chain connects TRBV2 to TRBJ2-1, with D tentatively TRBD1 (5 bases). CDR3 length: 13 residues. Germline CDR1 is SNHLY and CDR2 is FYNNEI. The CDR3 DNA, read in part, is TGTACCAGCAGTGTGGGGCCGCACAATGAG. Translated: CTSSVGPHNE. The complete CDR3 protein is CTSSVGPHNEQFF. The variable domain in full, with the rest retrieved from reference TRBV2 and TRBJ2-1, is EPEVTQTPSHQVTQMGQEVILRCVPISNHLYFYWYRQILGQKVEFLVSFYNNEISEKSEIFDDQFSVERPDGSNFTLKIRSTKLEDSAMYFCTSSVGPHNEQFFGPGTRLTVL.

In regard to this clone: The read terminates 3 residues ahead of where the CDR3 ends, so the germline J gene completes it. The V call is TRBV20-1, the J call TRBJ2-3; D is ambiguous. CDR1 is DFQATT, CDR2 SNEGSKA, per germline (reference sequence). The V end was cut by 1 base, the J end by 5 bases, with 7 bases between. The CDR3 is 12 residues long. CDR3 region: CSARGTGDTQYF. The sequenced CDR3 bases are TGCAGTGCTAGAGGTACCGGAGATACG.

Turning to this clone: The CDR3 end is not reached by the read, which stops 3 residues before it; the germline J gene fills it in. The chain combines TRBV2 with TRBJ2-3; 10 bases map to TRBD1. The CDR3 runs to 15 residues. Trimming took 5 bases from V and 1 from J; bases not matched to a gene: 3. CDR1 SNHLY and CDR2 FYNNEI come from the germline V gene. This chain's CDR3 is CASSSGTGGTDTQYF. CDR3 DNA, as far as it was read: TGTGCCAGCAGTTCCGGGACAGGGGGCACAGATACG.

The CDR3 is CASSGPQGGGTEAFF. CDR3 DNA, as far as it was read: TGTGCCAGCAGTGGACCCCAGGGAGGAGGCACTGAA. The chain recombines TRBV2 with TRBJ1-1; TRBD1 is a possible D gene (5 bases). The read is 3 residues too short to cover the CDR3 end, so that end is filled in from the germline J gene. The CDR3 spans 15 residues. The germline V and J ends were trimmed by 4 bases and 4 bases, with 16 bases remaining between them. Germline CDR1 and CDR2: SNHLY and FYNNEI.

As for this clone: The read finishes 3 residues shy of the CDR3 end, and the germline J gene is used to complete it. This chain joins TRBV20-1 and TRBJ2-7, with TRBD2 identical over 12 bases. Germline V lookup: CDR1 DFQATT, CDR2 SNEGSKA (reference sequence). The CDR3 is 15 residues long. V dropped 4 bases and J dropped 0; count of bases not matched to a gene: 4. CDR3 bases read: TGCAGTGCTATTCCTAGCGGGGGGGACTCCTACGAG. The encoded protein is CSAIPSGGDSYE. The CDR3 in full is CSAIPSGGDSYEQYF.

With respect to this clone: The read is 3 residues too short to cover the CDR3 end, so that end is filled in from the germline J gene. This sequence joins TRBV28 and TRBJ1-4; D gene unclear. CDR3 size: 13 residues. Germline V gives CDR1 MDHEN, CDR2 SYDVKM. V was pared by 10 bases and J by 8 bases, with 17 bases between. CDR3 sequence reads: CATIARLAEKLFF. The DNA read from the CDR3 is TGTGCCACTATAGCCCGCCTGGCGGAAAAA.

Worth noting for this clone: The CDR3 goes on 3 residues after the read ends, and that part is filled in from the germline J gene. The chain couples TRBV30 to TRBJ2-4; 7 bases are shared with TRBD2. The CDR3 is 15 amino acids. Germline V gives CDR1 GTSNPN, CDR2 SVGIG (reference sequence). V lost 2 bases to trimming and J lost 6 bases; unmatched junction nucleotides: 10. CDR3 bases read: TGTGCCTGGAGTCTGCGGGGGAGGGTCGGAAACATT. It codes for CAWSLRGRVGNI. In full, the CDR3 is CAWSLRGRVGNIQYF.

For this clone: Read data end 3 residues before the CDR3 end; the end is taken from the germline J gene. The chain recombines TRBV20-1 with TRBJ2-7; D is ambiguous. The CDR3 runs 13 residues. In germline, CDR1 is DFQATT, CDR2 SNEGSKA (reference sequence). V lost 3 bases, J lost 2 bases, and 11 bases lay in between. The sequenced part of the CDR3 DNA is TGCAGTGCTAGTGAAGCGAGCCCCTACGAG. This gives the protein CSASEASPYE. The whole CDR3 reads CSASEASPYEQYF.

The covered CDR3 bases are TGTGCCAGCAGCCAGCCGGAGGGTGGAGGC. Translated: CASSQPEGGG. In full, the CDR3 is CASSQPEGGGYTF. The V call is TRBV9, the J call TRBJ1-2; no firm D call. Read sequence stops 3 residues before the CDR3 end, and the germline J gene provides the missing end. This CDR3 has 13 residues. CDR1 SGDLS and CDR2 YYNGEE come from the germline V gene. Filled out from reference TRBV9 and TRBJ1-2, the complete variable domain reads DSGVTQTPKHLITATGQRVTLRCSPRSGDLSVYWYQQSLDQGLQFLIQYYNGEERAKGNILERFSAQQFPDLHSELNLSSLELGDSALYFCASSQPEGGGYTFGSGTRLTVV.

A word on this clone: The read ends 3 residues early relative to the CDR3; the germline J gene fills the gap. The chain links TRBV5-1 to TRBJ1-3; 9 bases are shared with TRBD1. This CDR3 has 15 residues. In germline, CDR1 is SGHRS, CDR2 YFSETQ. Trimming at V came to 4 bases and at J to 0 bases, leaving 2 bases not matched to a gene. CDR3 DNA (partial): TGCGCCAGCAGCCGGGACAGGGCCTCTGGAAACACC. Translation: CASSRDRASGNT. The whole CDR3 protein is CASSRDRASGNTIYF.

Turning to this clone: The CDR3 extends 3 residues past the end of the read, so its final part is completed from the germline J gene. The chain joins TRBV5-6 to TRBJ1-1, with 7 bases that match TRBD1. This CDR3 comprises 13 residues. Germline assignment: CDR1 SGHDT and CDR2 YYEEEE. V was pared by 8 bases and J by 4 bases, with 8 bases of the junction left unmatched. CDR3 DNA (partial): TGTGCCAGTAGGATGACAGGGAGCACTGAA. Translated, it gives CASRMTGSTE. The whole CDR3 sequence reads CASRMTGSTEAFF.

In regard to this clone: The read finishes 3 residues shy of the CDR3 end, and the germline J gene is used to complete it. The chain joins TRBV20-1 to TRBJ1-5, with D maybe TRBD1 (6 bases). With 2 bases removed from V and 0 bases from J, the gap between germline ends came to 11 bases. The V gene's germline CDR1 is DFQATT and CDR2 SNEGSKA (reference sequence). This CDR3 contains 15 residues. CDR3 DNA, as far as it was read: TGCAGTGCTAGACAGGGGAGTTCTAGCAATCAGCCC. It translates to CSARQGSSSNQP. The entire CDR3 reads CSARQGSSSNQPQHF.

Details on this clone: The CDR3 goes on 3 residues after the read ends, and that part is filled in from the germline J gene. The V and J genes are TRBV2 and TRBJ2-3, with 9 nucleotides matching TRBD2. This CDR3 region has 15 residues. The germline V gene encodes CDR1 SNHLY and CDR2 FYNNEI. With V trimmed by 11 bases and J by 6 bases, 15 bases remained unmatched. CDR3 in amino acids: CAAQGGAGGSDTQYF. The sequenced CDR3 bases are TGTGCCGCACAAGGGGGCGCGGGAGGGTCGGATACG.